This T cell receptor (beta chain) was recovered during a study of CD4 and CD8 cells across lung adenocarcinoma regions (dated by TCRdb to 2017 to 2018). Study-wide context: The study compared tumor centers with tumor margins to examine intratumor heterogeneity of the T cell receptor repertoire.

The donors were patients who had localized lung adenocarcinoma, which is a subtype of non-small cell lung cancer. The samples were taken from the centers of localized lung adenocarcinomas. CD8+ T cells from tumor tissue were profiled separately from CD4+ T cells for TCR repertoire analysis. According to the germline V gene, CDR1 reads MGHRA and CDR2 reads YSYEKL. The junction shows trimming of 6 bases on V and 2 bases on J, plus 10 bases between the germline ends. Reading from cysteine to phenylalanine, the CDR3 counts 13 amino acids. Kept here is only the CDR3 DNA, which spans 39 bases and is read in frame from base 1. To note about this clonotype: It has no known antigen specificity. No base quality values were provided; no much bigger clone lies one nucleotide off.

The library was made by PCR. These reads were obtained on a HiSeq X Ten. The public sequencing data were trimmed at Q25 with fastp and processed into clonotypes with MiXCR by TCRdb, which kept only in-frame beta chains. Merged by CDR3 protein, the rows form single entries marked with the most common genes and DNA. In all, the sample holds 16,000 or so distinct CDR3 sequences, and over 50% of those were seen once. Jointly, the top ten make up 30% to 35% of the sample. This TCR was recovered from a female donor with lung adenocarcinoma. The CD4 and CD8 labels of this study may be unreliable. The sequenced material came from CD8+ T cells from the center of a lung tumor. Interpreted using the paper, the cell subset or site label stands for: tumor center region. The sequence is built from TRBV4-1 and TRBJ2-5; the D gene cannot be named for sure. The DNA is as follows: TGCGCCAGCAGGCCCAGCCCACAAGAGACCCAGTACTTC. The translation is CASRPSPQETQYF.